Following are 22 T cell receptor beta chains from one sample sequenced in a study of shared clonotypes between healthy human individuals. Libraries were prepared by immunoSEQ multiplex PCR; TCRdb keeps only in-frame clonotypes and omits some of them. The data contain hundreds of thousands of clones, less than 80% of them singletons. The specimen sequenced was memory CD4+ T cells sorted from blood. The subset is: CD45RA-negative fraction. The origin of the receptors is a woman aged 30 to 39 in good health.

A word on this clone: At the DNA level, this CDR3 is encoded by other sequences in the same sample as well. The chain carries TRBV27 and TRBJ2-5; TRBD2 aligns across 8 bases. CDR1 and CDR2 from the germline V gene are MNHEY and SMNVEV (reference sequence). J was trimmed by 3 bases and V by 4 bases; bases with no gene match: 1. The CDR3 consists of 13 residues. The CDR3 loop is CASSSGLEETQYF. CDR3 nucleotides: TGTGCCAGCAGTTCGGGACTAGAAGAGACCCAGTACTTC.

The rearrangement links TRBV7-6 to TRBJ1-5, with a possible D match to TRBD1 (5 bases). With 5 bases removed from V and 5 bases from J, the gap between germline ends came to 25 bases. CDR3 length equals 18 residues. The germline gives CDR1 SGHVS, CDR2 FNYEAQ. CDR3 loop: CASSPSGGGVLADQPQHF. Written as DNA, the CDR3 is TGTGCCAGCAGCCCCTCGGGGGGTGGAGTACTAGCCGATCAGCCCCAGCATTTT.

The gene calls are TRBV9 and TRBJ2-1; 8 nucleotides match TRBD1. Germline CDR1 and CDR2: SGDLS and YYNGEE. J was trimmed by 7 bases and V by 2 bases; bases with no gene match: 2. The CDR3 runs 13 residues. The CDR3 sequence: CASSVTGGNEQFF. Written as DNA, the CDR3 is TGTGCCAGCAGCGTCACAGGGGGAAATGAGCAGTTCTTC.

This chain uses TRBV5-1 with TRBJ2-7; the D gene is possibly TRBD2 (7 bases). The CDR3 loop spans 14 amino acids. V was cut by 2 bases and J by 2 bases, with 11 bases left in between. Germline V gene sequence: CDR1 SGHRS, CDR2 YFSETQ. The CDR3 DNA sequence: TGCGCCAGCAGCTTCGGGGGGCCTACCTACGAGCAGTACTTC. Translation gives CASSFGGPTYEQYF.

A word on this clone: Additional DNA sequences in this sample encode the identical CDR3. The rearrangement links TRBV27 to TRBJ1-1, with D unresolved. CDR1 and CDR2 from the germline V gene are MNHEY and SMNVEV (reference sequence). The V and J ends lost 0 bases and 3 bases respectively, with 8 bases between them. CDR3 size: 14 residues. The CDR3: CASSLSAAHTEAFF. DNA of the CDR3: TGTGCCAGCAGTTTATCGGCAGCCCACACTGAAGCTTTCTTT.

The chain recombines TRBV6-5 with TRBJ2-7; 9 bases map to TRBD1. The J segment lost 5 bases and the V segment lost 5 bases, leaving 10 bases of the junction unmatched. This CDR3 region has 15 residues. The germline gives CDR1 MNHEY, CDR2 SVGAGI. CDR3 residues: CASSMTGTGRNEQYF. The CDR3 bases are TGTGCCAGCAGTATGACCGGGACAGGGAGGAACGAGCAGTACTTC.

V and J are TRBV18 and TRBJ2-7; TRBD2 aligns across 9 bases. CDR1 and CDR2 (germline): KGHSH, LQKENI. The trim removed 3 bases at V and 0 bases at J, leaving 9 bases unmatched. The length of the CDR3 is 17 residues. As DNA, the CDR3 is TGTGCCAGCTCACCTCAACTAGCGGGTCCGAGCTCCTACGAGCAGTACTTC. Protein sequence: CASSPQLAGPSSYEQYF. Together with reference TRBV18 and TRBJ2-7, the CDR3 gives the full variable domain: NAGVMQNPRHLVRRRGQEARLRCSPMKGHSHVYWYRQLPEEGLKFMVYLQKENIIDESGMPKERFSAEFPKEGPSILRIQQVVRGDSAAYFCASSPQLAGPSSYEQYFGPGTRLTVT.

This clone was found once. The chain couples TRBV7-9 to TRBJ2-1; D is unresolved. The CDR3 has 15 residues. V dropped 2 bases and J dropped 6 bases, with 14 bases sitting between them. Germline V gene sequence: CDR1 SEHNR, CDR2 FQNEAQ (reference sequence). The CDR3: CASSLTAFGGNEQFF. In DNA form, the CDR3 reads TGTGCCAGCAGCTTAACTGCGTTCGGCGGCAATGAGCAGTTCTTC.

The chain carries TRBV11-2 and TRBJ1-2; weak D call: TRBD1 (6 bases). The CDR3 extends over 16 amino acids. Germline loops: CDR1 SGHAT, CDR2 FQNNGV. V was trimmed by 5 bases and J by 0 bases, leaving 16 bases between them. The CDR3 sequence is CASSPIQGPANYGYTF. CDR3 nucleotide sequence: TGTGCCAGCAGCCCGATCCAGGGGCCGGCTAACTATGGCTACACCTTC.

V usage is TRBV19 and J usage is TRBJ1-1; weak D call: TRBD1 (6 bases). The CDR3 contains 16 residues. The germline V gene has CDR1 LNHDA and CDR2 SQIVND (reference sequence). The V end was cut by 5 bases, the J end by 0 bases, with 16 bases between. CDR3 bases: TGTGCCAGTAGTTTCCGTTGGGACATGGTGAACACTGAAGCTTTCTTT. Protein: CASSFRWDMVNTEAFF.

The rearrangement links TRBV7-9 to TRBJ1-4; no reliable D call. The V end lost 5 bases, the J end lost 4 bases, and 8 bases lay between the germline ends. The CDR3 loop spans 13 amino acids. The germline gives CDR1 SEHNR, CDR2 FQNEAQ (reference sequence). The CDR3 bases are TGTGCCAGCAGCCGGGGAGGTAATGAAAAACTGTTTTTT. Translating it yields CASSRGGNEKLFF.

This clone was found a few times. This chain's CDR3 is CSGSDFANTGELFF. For the CDR3, the DNA is TGCAGCGGATCGGACTTCGCGAACACCGGGGAGCTGTTTTTT. The rearrangement uses TRBV29-1 and TRBJ2-2, with a tentative D call TRBD2 (5 bases). V was shortened by 7 bases and J by 0 bases, with 12 bases between the two germline ends. The length of the CDR3 is 14 residues. The germline CDR1 and CDR2 sequences are SQVTM and ANQGSEA.

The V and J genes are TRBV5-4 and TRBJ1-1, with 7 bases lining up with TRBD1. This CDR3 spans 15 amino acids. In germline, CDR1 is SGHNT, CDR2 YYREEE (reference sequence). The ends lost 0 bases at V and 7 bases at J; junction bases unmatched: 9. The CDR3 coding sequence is TGTGCCAGCAGCTTGGCCGGAAAGGGGGCGATTGAAGCTTTCTTT. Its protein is CASSLAGKGAIEAFF.

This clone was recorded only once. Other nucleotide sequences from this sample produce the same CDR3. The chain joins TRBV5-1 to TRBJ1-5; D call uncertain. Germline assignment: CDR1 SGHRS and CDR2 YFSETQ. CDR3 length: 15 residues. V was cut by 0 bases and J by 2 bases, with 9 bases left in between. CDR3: CASSLGGEGNQPQHF. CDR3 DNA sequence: TGCGCCAGCAGCTTGGGGGGAGAGGGCAATCAGCCCCAGCATTTT.

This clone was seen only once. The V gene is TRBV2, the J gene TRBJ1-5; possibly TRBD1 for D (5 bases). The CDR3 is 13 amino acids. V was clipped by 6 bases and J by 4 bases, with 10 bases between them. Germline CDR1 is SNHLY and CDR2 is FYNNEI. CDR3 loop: CASRSGPNQPQHF. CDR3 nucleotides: TGTGCCAGCAGATCAGGGCCGAATCAGCCCCAGCATTTT.

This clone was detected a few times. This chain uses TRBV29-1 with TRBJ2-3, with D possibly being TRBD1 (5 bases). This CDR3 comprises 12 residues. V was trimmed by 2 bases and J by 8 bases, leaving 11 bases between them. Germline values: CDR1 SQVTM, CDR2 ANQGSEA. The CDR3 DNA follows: TGCAGCGTTGAAACCTGGGGCCCTACGCAGTATTTT. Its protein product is CSVETWGPTQYF.

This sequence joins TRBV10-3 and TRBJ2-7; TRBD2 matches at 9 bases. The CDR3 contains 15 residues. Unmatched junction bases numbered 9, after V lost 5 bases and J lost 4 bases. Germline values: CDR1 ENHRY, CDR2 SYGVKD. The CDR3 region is CAISQSAGGGYEQYF. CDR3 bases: TGTGCCATCAGTCAATCAGCGGGAGGCGGTTACGAGCAGTACTTC.

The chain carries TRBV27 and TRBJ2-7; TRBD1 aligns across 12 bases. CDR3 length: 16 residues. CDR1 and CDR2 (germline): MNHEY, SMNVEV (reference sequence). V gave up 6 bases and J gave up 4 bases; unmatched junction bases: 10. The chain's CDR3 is CASRGQGAPSSYEQYF. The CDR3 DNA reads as TGTGCCAGCAGGGGACAGGGGGCCCCCTCCTCGTACGAGCAGTACTTC.

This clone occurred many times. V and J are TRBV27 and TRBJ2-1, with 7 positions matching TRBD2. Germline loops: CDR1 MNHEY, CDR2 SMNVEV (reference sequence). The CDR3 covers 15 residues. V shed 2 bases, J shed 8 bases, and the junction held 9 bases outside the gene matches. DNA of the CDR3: TGTGCCAGCAGTTTAGCTCGGACTAGTGGTCATGAGCAGTTCTTC. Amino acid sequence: CASSLARTSGHEQFF.

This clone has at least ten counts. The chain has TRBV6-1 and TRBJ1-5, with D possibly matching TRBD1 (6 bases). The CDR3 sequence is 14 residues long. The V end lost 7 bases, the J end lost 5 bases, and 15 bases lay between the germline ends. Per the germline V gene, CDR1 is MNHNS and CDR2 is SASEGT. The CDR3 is CASKIKTGDQPQHF. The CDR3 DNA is TGTGCCAGCAAGATCAAGACAGGCGATCAGCCCCAGCATTTT.

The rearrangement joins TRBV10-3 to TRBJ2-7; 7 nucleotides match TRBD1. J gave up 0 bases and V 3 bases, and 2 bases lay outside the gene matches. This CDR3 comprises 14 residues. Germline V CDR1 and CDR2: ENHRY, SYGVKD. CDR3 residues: CAISEQGSSYEQYF. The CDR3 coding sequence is TGTGCCATCAGTGAACAGGGGAGCTCCTACGAGCAGTACTTC.

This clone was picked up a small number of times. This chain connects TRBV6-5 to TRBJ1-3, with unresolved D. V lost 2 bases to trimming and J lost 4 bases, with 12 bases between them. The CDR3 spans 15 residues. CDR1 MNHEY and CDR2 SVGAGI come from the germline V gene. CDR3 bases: TGTGCCAGCAGTTACGGGATAGGTGGGGGAAACACCATATATTTT. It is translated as CASSYGIGGGNTIYF.